This is a list of T cell receptor beta chains from one sample in a study of identical twins. TCRdb re-called the 5' RACE reads through MiXCR, storing one row per CDR3 protein. This sample yields some 440,000 distinct CDR3 sequences, of which 20% to 30% are seen a single time; roughly 3% belongs to the top ten. These sequences were also reported in another study, on T cells expressing NK-cell markers.

The specimen was CD4+ T cells sorted from blood. The receptor set was obtained from a woman aged 18-29 years in good health. The CDR3 runs from the conserved cysteine through the conserved F or W. A D gene is named only where the DNA matches it firmly. Size is stated for part of the rows, as once, few or many counts, or as a class when the clone is expanded.

>TRBJ2-7|TRBV12-3/TRBV12-4|few|TRBD2|13
TGTGCCAGCAGTTTGCTAGCGGGGATCGAGCAGTACTTC
CASSLLAGIEQYF
>TRBJ2-2|TRBV7-9|-|TRBD2|16
TGTGCCATCCTGTTTAGCGGGGAAACGAACACCGGGGAGCTGTTTTTT
CAILFSGETNTGELFF
>TRBJ1-1|TRBV10-3|few|TRBD1|15
TGTGCCATCAGCGGACAGGGGTTGGCGAACACTGAAGCTTTCTTT
CAISGQGLANTEAFF
>TRBJ2-1|TRBV20-1|-|-|14
TGCAGTGCCCCTCGGTACAGCTCCTACAATGAGCAGTTCTTC
CSAPRYSSYNEQFF
>TRBJ2-3|TRBV20-1|few|TRBD1|12
TGCAGTGCTAGAGCAGGGGGAGATACGCAGTATTTT
CSARAGGDTQYF
>TRBJ2-1|TRBV5-5|few|-|15
TGTGCCAGCAGCTTGGGGGCCAGAATCCACAATGAGCAGTTCTTC
CASSLGARIHNEQFF
>TRBJ1-1|TRBV5-6|-|-|15
TGTGCCAGCAGCCATCCTAGGAACATGAACACTGAAGCTTTCTTT
CASSHPRNMNTEAFF
>TRBJ2-1|TRBV20-1|-|-|15
TGCAGTGCTAGAGGCTACCCTAGCGCCGACCGTGAGCAGTTCTTC
CSARGYPSADREQFF
>TRBJ2-3|TRBV10-3|-|-|15
TGTGCCATCGCTCCGGGAGTCTTCCCCACAGATACGCAGTATTTT
CAIAPGVFPTDTQYF
>TRBJ1-1|TRBV3-1|-|-|12
TGTGCCAGCAGCACCATCACAAATCGAGCTTTCTTT
CASSTITNRAFF
>TRBJ2-1|TRBV4-1|-|TRBD2|18
TGCGCCAGCAGCCAAGATCTCGGGACTAGCGGGAAAGGGAATGAGCAGTTCTTC
CASSQDLGTSGKGNEQFF
>TRBJ2-3|TRBV7-2|-|-|16
TGTGCCAGCAGCTTAAGAGTCCGGGGGTTGGTGGATACGCAGTATTTT
CASSLRVRGLVDTQYF
>TRBJ2-7|TRBV3-1|-|-|15
TGTGCCAGCAGCCAGAGGGGCGGCCCCTCCCACGAGCAGTACTTC
CASSQRGGPSHEQYF
>TRBJ2-2|TRBV2|-|TRBD1|15
TGTGCCAGCAATCCCTGGGACAGGGGTCCCGGGGAGCTGTTTTTT
CASNPWDRGPGELFF
>TRBJ2-1|TRBV20-1|-|TRBD1|14
TGCAGTGCTAGAGATATGGGACAGGTAAATGAGCAGTTCTTC
CSARDMGQVNEQFF
>TRBJ1-2|TRBV29-1|-|-|10
TGCAGCGTTTTGGGGAGCGGCTACACCTTC
CSVLGSGYTF
>TRBJ2-7|TRBV5-6|few|-|15
TGTGCCAGCAGCTTAGGGGTCCACGAGGGGGTCGAGCAGTACTTC
CASSLGVHEGVEQYF
>TRBJ2-3|TRBV5-1|-|-|15
TGCGCCAGCAGCTTGATGAGCGGGAGCACAGATACGCAGTATTTT
CASSLMSGSTDTQYF
>TRBJ2-5|TRBV11-2|few|-|15
TGTGCCAGCAGCTTAGATCCAAAGGGCAGGGAGACCCAGTACTTC
CASSLDPKGRETQYF
>TRBJ2-2|TRBV12-3/TRBV12-4|few|TRBD1|18
TGTGCCAGCAGTTCCCGGGACAGGGGGCGGTGGGTCACCGGGGAGCTGTTTTTT
CASSSRDRGRWVTGELFF
>TRBJ1-2|TRBV20-1|few|-|12
TGCAGTGCCGGGGTTTTTGGCTATGGCTACACCTTC
CSAGVFGYGYTF
>TRBJ2-7|TRBV7-2|few|-|13
TGTGCCAGCAGCCTCGTAAGGTCCTACGAGCAGTACTTC
CASSLVRSYEQYF
>TRBJ2-7|TRBV20-1|-|TRBD2|18
TGCAGTGCTAGAGATGATGGAAGGACTAGCGGGAGGGCGAGAGAGCAGTACTTC
CSARDDGRTSGRAREQYF
>TRBJ1-2|TRBV2|-|-|13
TGTGCCAGCAGTGTTCAGGGAAGCTCTGGCTACACCTTC
CASSVQGSSGYTF
>TRBJ2-1|TRBV11-2|few|-|14
TGTGCCAGCAGCTTACGGTCCCCGCCCAATGAGCAGTTCTTC
CASSLRSPPNEQFF
>TRBJ2-5|TRBV20-1|-|TRBD2|17
TGCAGTGCTAGACCAATACCTAGCGGGAGGGCCCAAGAGACCCAGTACTTC
CSARPIPSGRAQETQYF
>TRBJ2-1|TRBV20-1|-|TRBD2|16
TGCAGTGCTAGATCCCCTGCGGGAGTCCTCTACAATGAGCAGTTCTTC
CSARSPAGVLYNEQFF
>TRBJ1-2|TRBV12-3/TRBV12-4|many|-|12
TGTGCCAGCATCCCGTTGGCAAACGGCTACACCTTC
CASIPLANGYTF
>TRBJ2-7|TRBV18|-|-|12
TGTGCCAGCTCACCGGGGGACGGCGAGCAGTACTTC
CASSPGDGEQYF
>TRBJ2-1|TRBV15|-|-|16
TGTGCCACCAGCAAAACGGGCAGGCGGAATGGTAATGAGCAGTTCTTC
CATSKTGRRNGNEQFF
>TRBJ2-7|TRBV5-5|-|TRBD1|14
TGTGCCAGCAGCATTGGGACAGGGCTACAGAATCCGTACTTC
CASSIGTGLQNPYF
>TRBJ1-2|TRBV10-3|many|-|12
TGTGCCATCAGTGGGACCGAAGGGGGCTACACCTTC
CAISGTEGGYTF
>TRBJ1-1|TRBV12-3/TRBV12-4|-|-|13
TGTGCCAGCATTCCCAGGGAGAACACTGAAGCTTTCTTT
CASIPRENTEAFF
>TRBJ2-5|TRBV7-9|few|TRBD2|15
TGTGCCAGCAGCCCCTTAAGGAAGCGGGGAGAGACCCAGTACTTC
CASSPLRKRGETQYF
>TRBJ2-7|TRBV7-8|few|-|16
TGTGCCAGCAGCCCTTTGGCGGGGAGTAGCTCCTACGAGCAGTACTTC
CASSPLAGSSSYEQYF
>TRBJ1-2|TRBV20-1|-|-|13
TGCAGTGCTAGAGACCCAAAACAGTATGGCTACACCTTC
CSARDPKQYGYTF
>TRBJ2-3|TRBV5-1|-|-|15
TGCGCCAGCAGCTTGGATACGAGGGAATCAGATACGCAGTATTTT
CASSLDTRESDTQYF
>TRBJ2-5|TRBV18|-|-|15
TGTGCCAGCTCACTGAGTAGTCCCCCCGCAGAGACCCAGTACTTC
CASSLSSPPAETQYF